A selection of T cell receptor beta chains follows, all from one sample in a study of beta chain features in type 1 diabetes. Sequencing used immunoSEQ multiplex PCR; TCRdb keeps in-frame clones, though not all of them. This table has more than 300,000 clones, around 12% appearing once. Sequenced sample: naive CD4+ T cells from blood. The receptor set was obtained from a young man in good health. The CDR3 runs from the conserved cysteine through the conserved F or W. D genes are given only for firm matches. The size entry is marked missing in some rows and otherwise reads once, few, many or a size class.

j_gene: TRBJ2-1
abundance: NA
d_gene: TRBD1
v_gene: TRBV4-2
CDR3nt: TGTGCCAGCAGCCTTCCGGGACAGGGATACAATGAGCAGTTCTTC
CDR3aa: CASSLPGQGYNEQFF

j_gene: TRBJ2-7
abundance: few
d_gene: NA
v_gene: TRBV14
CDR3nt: TGTGCCAGCAGCCCGATAGCGAGTAGCTCCTACGAGCAGTACTTC
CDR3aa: CASSPIASSSYEQYF

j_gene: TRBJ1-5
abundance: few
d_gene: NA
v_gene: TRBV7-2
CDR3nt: TGTGCCAGCAGCTTAGGGGGAGGCAATCAGCCCCAGCATTTT
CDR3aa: CASSLGGGNQPQHF

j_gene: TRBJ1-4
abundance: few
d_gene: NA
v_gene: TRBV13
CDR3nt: TGTGCCAGCAGCTTATGGCAGAATAATGAAAAACTGTTTTTT
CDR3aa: CASSLWQNNEKLFF

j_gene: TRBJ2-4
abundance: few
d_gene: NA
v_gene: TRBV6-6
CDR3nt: TGTGCCAGCAGTTACCCAGGGTTAAACATTCAGTACTTC
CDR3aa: CASSYPGLNIQYF

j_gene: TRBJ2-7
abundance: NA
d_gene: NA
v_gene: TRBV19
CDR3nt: TGTGCCACGACGCGGGGCCAGGGGGTGCAGTACTTC
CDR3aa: CATTRGQGVQYF

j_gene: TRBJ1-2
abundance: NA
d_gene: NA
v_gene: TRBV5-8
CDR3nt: TGTGCCAGCAGCTTTTCTTCCTATGGCTACACCTTC
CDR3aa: CASSFSSYGYTF

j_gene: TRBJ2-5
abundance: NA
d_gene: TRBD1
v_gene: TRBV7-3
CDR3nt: TGTGCCAGCAGCATGACAGGGTTCCGGGTTGAGACCCAGTACTTC
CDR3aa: CASSMTGFRVETQYF

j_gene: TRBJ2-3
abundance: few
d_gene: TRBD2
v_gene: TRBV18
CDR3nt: TGTGCCAGCTCACCACCGGCGGGAGGAGCAGATACGCAGTATTTT
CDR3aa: CASSPPAGGADTQYF

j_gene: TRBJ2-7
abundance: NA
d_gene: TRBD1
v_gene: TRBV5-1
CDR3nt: TGCGCCAGCGAATCCGGGACAGGGACAGGCGAGCAGTACTTC
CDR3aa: CASESGTGTGEQYF

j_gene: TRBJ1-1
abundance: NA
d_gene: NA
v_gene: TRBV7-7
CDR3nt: TGTGCCAGCAGTCTAGGGGAGAACACTGAAGCTTTCTTT
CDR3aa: CASSLGENTEAFF

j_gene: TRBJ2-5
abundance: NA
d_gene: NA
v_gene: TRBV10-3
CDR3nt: TGTGCCATCAGTGCGGGACTTCAAGAGACCCAGTACTTC
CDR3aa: CAISAGLQETQYF

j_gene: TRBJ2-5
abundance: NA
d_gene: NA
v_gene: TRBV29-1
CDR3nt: TGCAGCGTCGATCCCAGGCAGAAAGAGACCCAGTACTTC
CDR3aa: CSVDPRQKETQYF

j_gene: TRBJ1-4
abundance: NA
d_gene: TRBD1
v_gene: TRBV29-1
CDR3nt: TGCAGCGTTGAAGGGGGACAGACTAATGAAAAACTGTTTTTT
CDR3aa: CSVEGGQTNEKLFF

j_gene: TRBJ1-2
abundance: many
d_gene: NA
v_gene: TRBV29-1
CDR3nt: TGCAGCGTCTCAGGGCTCGGCTATGGCTACACCTTC
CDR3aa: CSVSGLGYGYTF

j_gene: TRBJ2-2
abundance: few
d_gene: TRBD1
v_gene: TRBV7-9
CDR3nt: TGTGCCAGCAGCTTAGGGAGGACAGGGCAGACCGGGGAGCTGTTTTTT
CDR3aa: CASSLGRTGQTGELFF

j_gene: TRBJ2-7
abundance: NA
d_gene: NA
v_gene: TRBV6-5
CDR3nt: TGTGCCACCCTCGGCGGGGTCCACGAGCAGTACTTC
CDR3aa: CATLGGVHEQYF

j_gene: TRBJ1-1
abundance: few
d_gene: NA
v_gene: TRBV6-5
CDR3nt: TGTGCCAGCAGTTATGGAGTCACACTGAACACTGAAGCTTTCTTT
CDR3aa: CASSYGVTLNTEAFF

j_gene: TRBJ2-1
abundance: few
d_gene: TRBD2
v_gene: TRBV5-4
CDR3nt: TGTGCCAGCAGCTTGCAATCTGGACTAGTCGGAAACAATGAGCAGTTCTTC
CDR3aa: CASSLQSGLVGNNEQFF

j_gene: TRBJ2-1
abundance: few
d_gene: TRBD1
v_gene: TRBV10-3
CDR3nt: TGTGCCATCAGTGGGACGGGACAGGCTAGCTCCTACAATGAGCAGTTCTTC
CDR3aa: CAISGTGQASSYNEQFF

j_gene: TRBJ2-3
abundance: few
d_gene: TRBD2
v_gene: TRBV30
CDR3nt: TGTGCCTGGAGGATTAGCGGGGGGAGCACAGATACGCAGTATTTT
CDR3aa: CAWRISGGSTDTQYF

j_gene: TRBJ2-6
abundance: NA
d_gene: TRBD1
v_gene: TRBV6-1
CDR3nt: TGTGCCAGCAGTGGTTGGACAGGGCGTGGGGCCAACGTCCTGACTTTC
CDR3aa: CASSGWTGRGANVLTF

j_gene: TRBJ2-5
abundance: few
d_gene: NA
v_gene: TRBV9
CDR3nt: TGTGCCAGCAGCGTAGCGGGGGGCCCGCAAGAGACCCAGTACTTC
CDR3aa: CASSVAGGPQETQYF

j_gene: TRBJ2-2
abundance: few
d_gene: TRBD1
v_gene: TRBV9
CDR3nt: TGTGCCAGCAGCGAACGGACAGGGGTAAACACCGGGGAGCTGTTTTTT
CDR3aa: CASSERTGVNTGELFF

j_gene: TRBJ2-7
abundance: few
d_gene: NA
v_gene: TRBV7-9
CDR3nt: TGTGCCAGCAGCCATGACAGGTTGGAAGGAACCTACGAGCAGTACTTC
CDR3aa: CASSHDRLEGTYEQYF

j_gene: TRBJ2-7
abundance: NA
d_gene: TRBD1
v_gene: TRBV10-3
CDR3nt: TGTGCCTCCGGACAGGGGGCCTACGAGCAGTACTTC
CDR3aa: CASGQGAYEQYF

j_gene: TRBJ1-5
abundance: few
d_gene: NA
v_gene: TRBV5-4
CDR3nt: TGTGCCAGCAGCTCAGGGGACCAGCCCCAGCATTTT
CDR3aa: CASSSGDQPQHF

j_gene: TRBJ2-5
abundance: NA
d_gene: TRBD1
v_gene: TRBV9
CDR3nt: TGTGCCAGCAGCGCCCTCCGTGGGACAGGGGCGCGGGGCGAGACCCAGTACTTC
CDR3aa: CASSALRGTGARGETQYF

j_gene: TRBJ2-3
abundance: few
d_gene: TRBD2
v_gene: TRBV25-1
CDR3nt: TGTGCCAGCAGTCTTATGACTAGCGGGACAGATACGCAGTATTTT
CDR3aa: CASSLMTSGTDTQYF

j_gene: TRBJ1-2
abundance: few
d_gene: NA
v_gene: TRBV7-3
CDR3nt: TGTGCCAGCAGCTTAACCCCGTACAGGGAAAGTAACTATGGCTACACCTTC
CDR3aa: CASSLTPYRESNYGYTF

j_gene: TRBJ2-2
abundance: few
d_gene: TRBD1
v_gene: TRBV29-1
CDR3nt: TGCAGCGGAACGACAGGGGCCAACACCGGGGAGCTGTTTTTT
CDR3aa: CSGTTGANTGELFF

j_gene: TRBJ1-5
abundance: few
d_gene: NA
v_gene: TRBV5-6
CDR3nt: TGTGCCAGCAGCTTGGCCGGCGGGTATTATCAGCCCCAGCATTTT
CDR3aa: CASSLAGGYYQPQHF

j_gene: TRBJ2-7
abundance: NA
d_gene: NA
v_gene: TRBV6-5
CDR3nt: TGTGCCAGCAGCTACAGCTACAGGGCGAGCTCCTACGAGCAGTACTTC
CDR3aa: CASSYSYRASSYEQYF

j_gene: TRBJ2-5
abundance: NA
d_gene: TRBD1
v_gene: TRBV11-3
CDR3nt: TGTGCCAGCAGCTTAGCCCGGGACAGTGGGGAGACCCAGTACTTC
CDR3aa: CASSLARDSGETQYF

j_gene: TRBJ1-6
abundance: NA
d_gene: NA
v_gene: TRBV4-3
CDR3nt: TGCGCCAGCAGCCAAAATTTGAGGTCGACCCTCCACTTT
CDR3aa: CASSQNLRSTLHF

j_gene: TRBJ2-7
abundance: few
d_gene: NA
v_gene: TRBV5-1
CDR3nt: TGCGCCAGCAGCTTGGGACAACCCTCCTACGAGCAGTACTTC
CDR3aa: CASSLGQPSYEQYF

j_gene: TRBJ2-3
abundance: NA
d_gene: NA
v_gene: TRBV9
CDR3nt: TGTGCCAGCAGCACCTTTGCCAGCGTAGATACGCAGTATTTT
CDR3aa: CASSTFASVDTQYF